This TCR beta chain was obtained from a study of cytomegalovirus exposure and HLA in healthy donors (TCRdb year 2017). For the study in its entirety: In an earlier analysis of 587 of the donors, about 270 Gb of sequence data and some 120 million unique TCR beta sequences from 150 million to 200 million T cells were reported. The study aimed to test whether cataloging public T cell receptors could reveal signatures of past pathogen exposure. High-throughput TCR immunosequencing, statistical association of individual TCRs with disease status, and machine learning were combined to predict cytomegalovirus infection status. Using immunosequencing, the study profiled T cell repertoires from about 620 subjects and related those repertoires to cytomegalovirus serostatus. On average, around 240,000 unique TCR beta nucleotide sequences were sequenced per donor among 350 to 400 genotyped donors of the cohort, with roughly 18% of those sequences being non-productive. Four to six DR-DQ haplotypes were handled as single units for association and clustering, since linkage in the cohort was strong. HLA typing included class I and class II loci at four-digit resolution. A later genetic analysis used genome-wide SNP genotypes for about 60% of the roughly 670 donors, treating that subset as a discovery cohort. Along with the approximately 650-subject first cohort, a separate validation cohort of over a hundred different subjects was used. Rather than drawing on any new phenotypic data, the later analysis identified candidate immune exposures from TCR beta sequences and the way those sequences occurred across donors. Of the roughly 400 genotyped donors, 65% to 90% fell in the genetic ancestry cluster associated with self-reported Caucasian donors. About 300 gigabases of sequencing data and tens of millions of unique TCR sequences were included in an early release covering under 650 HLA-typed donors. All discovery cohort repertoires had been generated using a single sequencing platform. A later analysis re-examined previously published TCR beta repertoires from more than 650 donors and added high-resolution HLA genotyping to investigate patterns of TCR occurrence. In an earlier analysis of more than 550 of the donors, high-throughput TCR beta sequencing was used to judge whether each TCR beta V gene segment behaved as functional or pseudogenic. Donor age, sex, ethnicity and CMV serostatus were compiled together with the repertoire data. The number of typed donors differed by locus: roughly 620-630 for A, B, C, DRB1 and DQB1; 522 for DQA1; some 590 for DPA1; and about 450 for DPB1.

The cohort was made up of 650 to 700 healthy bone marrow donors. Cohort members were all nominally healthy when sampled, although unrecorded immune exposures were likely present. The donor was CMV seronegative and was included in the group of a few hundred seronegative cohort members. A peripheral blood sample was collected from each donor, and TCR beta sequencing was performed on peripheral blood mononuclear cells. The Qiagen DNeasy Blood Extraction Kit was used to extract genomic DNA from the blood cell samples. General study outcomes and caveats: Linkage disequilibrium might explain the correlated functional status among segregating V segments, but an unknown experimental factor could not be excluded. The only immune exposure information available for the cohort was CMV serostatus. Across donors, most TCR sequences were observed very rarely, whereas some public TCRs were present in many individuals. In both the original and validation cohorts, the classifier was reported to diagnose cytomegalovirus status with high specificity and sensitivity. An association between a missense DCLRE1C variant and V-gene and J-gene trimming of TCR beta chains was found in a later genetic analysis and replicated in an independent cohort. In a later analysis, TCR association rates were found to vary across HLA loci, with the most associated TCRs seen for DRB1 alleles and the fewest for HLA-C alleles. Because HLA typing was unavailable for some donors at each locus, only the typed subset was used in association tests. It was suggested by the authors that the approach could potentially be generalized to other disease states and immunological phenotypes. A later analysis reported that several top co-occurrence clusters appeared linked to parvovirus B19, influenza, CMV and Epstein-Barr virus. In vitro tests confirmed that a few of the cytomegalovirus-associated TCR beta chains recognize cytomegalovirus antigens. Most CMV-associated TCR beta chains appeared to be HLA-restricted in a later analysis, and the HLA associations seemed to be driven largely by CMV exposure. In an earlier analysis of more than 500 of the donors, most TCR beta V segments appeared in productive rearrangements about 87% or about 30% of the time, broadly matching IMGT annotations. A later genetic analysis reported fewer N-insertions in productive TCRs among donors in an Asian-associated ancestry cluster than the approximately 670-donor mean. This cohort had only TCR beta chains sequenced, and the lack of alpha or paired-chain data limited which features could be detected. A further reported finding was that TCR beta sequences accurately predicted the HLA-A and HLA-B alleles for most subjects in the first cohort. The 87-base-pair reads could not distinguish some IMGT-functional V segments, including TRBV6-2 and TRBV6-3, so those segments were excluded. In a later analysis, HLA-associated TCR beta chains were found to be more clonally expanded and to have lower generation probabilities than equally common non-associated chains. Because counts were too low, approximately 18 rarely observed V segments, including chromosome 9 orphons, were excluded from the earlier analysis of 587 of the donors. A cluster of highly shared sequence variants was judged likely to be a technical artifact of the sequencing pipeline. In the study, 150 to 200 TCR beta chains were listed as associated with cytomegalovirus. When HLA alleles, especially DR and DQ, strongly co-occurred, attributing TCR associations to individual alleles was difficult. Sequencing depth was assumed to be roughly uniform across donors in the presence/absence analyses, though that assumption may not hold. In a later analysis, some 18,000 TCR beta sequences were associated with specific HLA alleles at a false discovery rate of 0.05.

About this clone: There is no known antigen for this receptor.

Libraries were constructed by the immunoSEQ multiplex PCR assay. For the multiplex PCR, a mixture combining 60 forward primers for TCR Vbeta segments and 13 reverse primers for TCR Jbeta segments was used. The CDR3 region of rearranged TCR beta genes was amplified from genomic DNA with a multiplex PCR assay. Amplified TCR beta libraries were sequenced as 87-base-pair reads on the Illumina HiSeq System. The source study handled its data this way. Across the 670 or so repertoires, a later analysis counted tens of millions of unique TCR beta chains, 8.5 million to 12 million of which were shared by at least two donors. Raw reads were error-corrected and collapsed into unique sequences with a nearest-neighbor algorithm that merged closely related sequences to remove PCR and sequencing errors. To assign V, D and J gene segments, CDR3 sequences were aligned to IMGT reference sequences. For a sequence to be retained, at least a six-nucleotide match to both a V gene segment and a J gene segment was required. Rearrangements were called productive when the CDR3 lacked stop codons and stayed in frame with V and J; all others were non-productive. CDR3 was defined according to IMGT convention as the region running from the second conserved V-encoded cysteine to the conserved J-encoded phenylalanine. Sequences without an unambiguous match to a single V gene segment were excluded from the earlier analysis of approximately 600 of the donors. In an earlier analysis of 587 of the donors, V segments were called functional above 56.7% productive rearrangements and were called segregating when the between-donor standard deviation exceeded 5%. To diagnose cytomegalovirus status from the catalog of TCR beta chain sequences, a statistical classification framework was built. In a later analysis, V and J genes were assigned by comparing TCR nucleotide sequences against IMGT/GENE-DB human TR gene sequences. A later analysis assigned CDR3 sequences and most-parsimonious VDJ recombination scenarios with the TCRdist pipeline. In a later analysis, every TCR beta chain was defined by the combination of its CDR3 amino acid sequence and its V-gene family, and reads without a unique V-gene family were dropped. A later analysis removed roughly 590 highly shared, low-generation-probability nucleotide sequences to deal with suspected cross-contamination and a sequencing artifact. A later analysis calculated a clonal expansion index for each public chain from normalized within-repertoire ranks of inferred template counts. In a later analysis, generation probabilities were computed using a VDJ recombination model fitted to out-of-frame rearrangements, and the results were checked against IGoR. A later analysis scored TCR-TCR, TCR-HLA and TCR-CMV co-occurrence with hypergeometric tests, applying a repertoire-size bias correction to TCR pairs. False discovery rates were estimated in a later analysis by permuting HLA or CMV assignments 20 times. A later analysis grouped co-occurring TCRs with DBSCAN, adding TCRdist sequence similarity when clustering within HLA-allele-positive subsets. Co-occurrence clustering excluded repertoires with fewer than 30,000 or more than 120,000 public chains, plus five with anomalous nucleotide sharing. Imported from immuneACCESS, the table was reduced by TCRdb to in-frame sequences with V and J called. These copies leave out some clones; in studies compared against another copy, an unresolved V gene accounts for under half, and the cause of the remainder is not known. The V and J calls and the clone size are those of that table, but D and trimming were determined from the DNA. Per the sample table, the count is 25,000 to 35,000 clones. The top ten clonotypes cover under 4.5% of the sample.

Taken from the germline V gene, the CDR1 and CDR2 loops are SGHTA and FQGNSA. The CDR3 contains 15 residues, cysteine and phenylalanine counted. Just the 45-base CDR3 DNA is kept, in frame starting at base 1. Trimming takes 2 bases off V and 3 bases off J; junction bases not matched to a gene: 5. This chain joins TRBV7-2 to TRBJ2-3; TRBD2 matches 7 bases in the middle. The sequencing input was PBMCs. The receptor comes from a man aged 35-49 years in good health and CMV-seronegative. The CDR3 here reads CASSLNGRMTDTQYF. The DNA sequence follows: TGTGCCAGCAGCTTAAACGGGAGGATGACAGATACGCAGTATTTT.